Sequencing of this T cell receptor beta chain was carried out in a study of OX40 agonist ivuxolimab in advanced cancers. At the level of the study: Enrolled patients in dose escalation had cancers that were hepatocellular carcinoma, melanoma, renal cell or head and neck cancer.

Germline CDR1 is LNHDA and CDR2 is SQIVND (reference sequence). The length of the CDR3 is 14 residues. Trimming took off 9 bases at V and 1 base at J, with 13 bases between the two ends. Measured with immunoSEQ multiplex PCR; TCRdb has only the in-frame clones, and not every one. Of about 20,000 clones detected, approximately 87% appear once; the ten largest clones hold around 50%. The V call is TRBV19, the J call TRBJ1-3; D possibly corresponds to TRBD1 (5 bases). The sequencing used CD4+ or CD8+ T cells sorted from blood, collected in a trial of the OX40 agonist ivuxolimab. The receptor was derived from an adult with an advanced solid tumor such as melanoma, head and neck, liver or kidney cancer. The DNA of the CDR3 is TGTGCCAGCTGGGACGGCGGATCTGGAAACACCATATATTTT. It yields the protein CASWDGGSGNTIYF.